The 32 T cell receptor beta chains in this list originate from one sample, sequenced in a study of shared clonotypes between healthy human individuals. Produced via immunoSEQ multiplex PCR; TCRdb's table is partial and in-frame only. The sample consists of roughly 640,000 clones, about 97% of them appearing once. Source material: naive CD4+ T cells sorted from blood. Regarding subset: CD45RA+ positively selected. These receptors were obtained from a woman aged 30 to 39 in good health.

V and J are TRBV5-1 and TRBJ2-7; TRBD2 matches 13 bases. Germline assignment: CDR1 SGHRS and CDR2 YFSETQ. The CDR3 loop spans 16 amino acids. V shed 2 bases, J shed 2 bases, and the junction held 4 bases outside the gene matches. The CDR3 nucleotides read TGCGCCAGCAGCTTACCTGGACTAGCGGGAGCCTACGAGCAGTACTTC. Amino acid sequence: CASSLPGLAGAYEQYF.

The chain is built from TRBV7-9 and TRBJ2-5; the match to TRBD1 covers 9 bases. This CDR3 comprises 16 residues. V lost 4 bases and J lost 6; bases outside the gene matches: 12. CDR1 and CDR2 (germline): SEHNR, FQNEAQ (reference sequence). The CDR3 DNA reads TGTGCCAGCAGCTCTAAACCGGGACAGGGTAGAAAGACCCAGTACTTC. As protein: CASSSKPGQGRKTQYF.

The genes are TRBV5-1 and TRBJ2-7; 13 bases line up with TRBD2. Germline CDR1 reads SGHRS; CDR2 reads YFSETQ. CDR3 length equals 15 residues. V trimming: 5 bases; J trimming: 5 bases; junction bases outside the gene matches: 7. For the CDR3, the DNA is TGCGCCAGCAGAAGTACTAGCGGGAGGGCTCACGAGCAGTACTTC. It translates to CASRSTSGRAHEQYF.

The chain combines TRBV5-1 with TRBJ2-7; D is uncertain. The CDR3 extends over 15 amino acids. Germline-derived CDR1 and CDR2 are SGHRS and YFSETQ. The V end was cut by 2 bases, the J end by 6 bases, with 18 bases between. The chain's CDR3 is CASSFSNWNVGEQYF. The DNA for the CDR3 is TGCGCCAGCAGCTTCAGCAACTGGAATGTGGGCGAGCAGTACTTC.

The rearrangement joins TRBV2 to TRBJ2-2; D unresolved. The CDR3 runs 15 residues. V was cut by 3 bases and J by 6 bases, with 14 bases left in between. Germline CDR1 reads SNHLY; CDR2 reads FYNNEI. This CDR3 reads CASSDWGTAAGELFF. The CDR3 DNA follows: TGTGCCAGCAGTGATTGGGGTACGGCGGCCGGGGAGCTGTTTTTT.

This clone was detected only once. The rearrangement links TRBV7-9 to TRBJ1-1; perhaps TRBD1 as D (6 bases). The CDR3 extends over 14 amino acids. V was clipped by 5 bases and J by 0 bases, with 10 bases between them. In germline, CDR1 is SEHNR, CDR2 FQNEAQ (reference sequence). The CDR3 bases are TGTGCCAGCAGCGCCACAGGGTTGAACACTGAAGCTTTCTTT. This translates into CASSATGLNTEAFF.

The chain has TRBV6-1 and TRBJ2-7; tentative D call: TRBD2 (6 bases). V lost 5 bases and J lost 6, with 11 bases in between. The CDR3 has 12 amino acids. Germline CDR1 and CDR2: MNHNS and SASEGT. For the CDR3, the DNA is TGTGCCAGCAGTCGGACTATCGCCGAGCAGTACTTC. This sequence encodes CASSRTIAEQYF.

The chain uses TRBV7-3 and TRBJ1-1, with D unresolved. The germline CDR1 and CDR2 sequences are SGHTA and FQGTGA. The V end lost 5 bases, the J end lost 6 bases, and 28 bases lay between the germline ends. The CDR3 is made up of 18 amino acids. CDR3 bases: TGTGCCAGCAGCCCCACGACGGAGCCTCCCTTTGGAGGCGCTGAAGCTTTCTTT. It translates to CASSPTTEPPFGGAEAFF.

CDR3 nucleotides: TGTGCCTGGAGTGCCAGCGCGCCTAAGAAATCTGGAAACACCATATATTTT. Amino acid sequence: CAWSASAPKKSGNTIYF. The V call is TRBV30, the J call TRBJ1-3; D not resolved. The length of the CDR3 is 17 residues. Germline lookup yields CDR1 GTSNPN and CDR2 SVGIG (reference sequence). V dropped 1 base and J dropped 1 base, with 17 bases sitting between them.

This rearrangement joins TRBV21-1 to TRBJ1-6. TRBV21-1 is given as a pseudogene. The CDR3 covers 13 residues. CDR3 in DNA: TGTGCCAGCAGCACCGCAGGGAGTCCACCCCTCCACTTT. Its protein product is CASSTAGSPPLHF.

This chain joins TRBV7-7 and TRBJ2-2; D not resolved. The germline CDR1 and CDR2 sequences are SSHAT and FNYEAQ (reference sequence). V was shortened by 2 bases and J by 5 bases, with 9 bases between the two germline ends. This CDR3 is 14 amino acids long. CDR3 in amino acids: CASSLSNPTGELFF. As DNA, the CDR3 is TGTGCCAGCAGCTTAAGCAATCCAACCGGGGAGCTGTTTTTT.

This clone was observed a few times. This rearrangement joins TRBV4-1 to TRBJ2-7, with D tentatively TRBD2 (5 bases). Germline V CDR1 and CDR2: MGHRA, YSYEKL. V was pared by 4 bases and J by 3 bases, with 13 bases between. The CDR3 is 14 amino acids. CDR3 protein: CASSPSPRDYEQYF. The CDR3 DNA reads as TGCGCCAGCAGCCCGTCCCCGAGGGACTACGAGCAGTACTTC.

This chain joins TRBV6-6 and TRBJ2-3; tentatively, D is TRBD1 or TRBD2 (7 bases each). Germline loops: CDR1 MNHNY, CDR2 SVGAGI (reference sequence). Trimming took 7 bases from V and 8 from J, leaving 19 bases between them. The CDR3 length is 14 residues. The CDR3 DNA sequence: TGTGCCAGCACCGCAACCCAGGGGGGGGGTACGCAGTATTTT. Translated, it gives CASTATQGGGTQYF.

The rearrangement uses TRBV19 and TRBJ2-2; D unclear. Trimming stripped 4 bases from V and 4 bases from J, with 10 bases between. Germline V CDR1 and CDR2: LNHDA, SQIVND (reference sequence). This CDR3 is 14 amino acids long. The chain's CDR3 is CASSNLGLTGELFF. The CDR3 DNA reads TGTGCCAGTAGTAACCTCGGCCTCACCGGGGAGCTGTTTTTT.

The V gene is TRBV18, the J gene TRBJ2-6; 7 bases fit TRBD2. Germline trimming cut 2 bases from V and 1 base from J; bases unmatched to any gene: 11. The germline V gene has CDR1 KGHSH and CDR2 LQKENI. The CDR3 runs 19 residues. This CDR3 reads CASSPYGQGEGSGANVLTF. CDR3 nucleotide sequence: TGTGCCAGCTCACCATACGGCCAAGGGGAGGGGTCTGGGGCCAACGTCCTGACTTTC.

The V and J genes are TRBV4-1 and TRBJ2-1; D possibly corresponds to TRBD1 (6 bases). CDR3 length: 16 amino acids. Germline-derived CDR1 and CDR2 are MGHRA and YSYEKL. The V end lost 0 bases, the J end lost 3 bases, and 12 bases lay between the germline ends. CDR3 sequence (DNA): TGCGCCAGCAGCCAAGATACACAGGGTGTCTACAATGAGCAGTTCTTC. Translating it yields CASSQDTQGVYNEQFF.

Turning to this clone: Other nucleotide sequences from this sample produce the same CDR3. CDR3 in amino acids: CASNRQGNTEAFF. In DNA, the CDR3 is TGTGCCAGCAATCGACAGGGGAACACTGAAGCTTTCTTT. This chain joins TRBV2 and TRBJ1-1, with 7 bases identical to TRBD1. The CDR3 sequence is 13 residues long. CDR1 is SNHLY, CDR2 FYNNEI, per germline. The V and J ends lost 7 bases and 1 base, in that order; junction bases with no gene match: 3. The full variable domain, rest sourced from reference TRBV2 and TRBJ1-1, is EPEVTQTPSHQVTQMGQEVILRCVPISNHLYFYWYRQILGQKVEFLVSFYNNEISEKSEIFDDQFSVERPDGSNFTLKIRSTKLEDSAMYFCASNRQGNTEAFFGQGTRLTVV.

The V call is TRBV7-8, the J call TRBJ2-5; TRBD2 matches at 8 bases. V lost 5 bases and J lost 6; bases outside the gene matches: 17. The germline V gene encodes CDR1 SGHVS and CDR2 FQNEAQ. This CDR3 has 17 amino acids. The CDR3 loop reads CASSPHAAGAITKTQYF. DNA of the CDR3: TGTGCCAGCAGCCCCCACGCAGCGGGGGCGATTACAAAGACCCAGTACTTC.

The chain is built from TRBV11-2 and TRBJ2-7, with D tentatively TRBD2 (6 bases). Trimming cost V 5 bases and J 2 bases, with 13 bases left between them. Germline CDR1 reads SGHAT; CDR2 reads FQNNGV. There are 14 residues in the CDR3. CDR3 nucleotides: TGTGCCAGCAGCCCCCCGAGCGGGCCCTACGAGCAGTACTTC. This sequence encodes CASSPPSGPYEQYF.

This chain connects TRBV7-2 to TRBJ1-1; no clear D gene. CDR1 SGHTA and CDR2 FQGNSA come from the germline V gene. V shed 0 bases and J shed 3 bases, with 8 bases lying between them. CDR3 length: 14 residues. The CDR3 sequence: CASSLASRDTEAFF. The CDR3 bases are TGTGCCAGCAGCTTAGCGAGTAGGGACACTGAAGCTTTCTTT.

The CDR3 DNA is TGTGCCAGTAGACGAGTGGGGATCACTGAAGCTTTCTTT. It yields the protein CASRRVGITEAFF. This chain links TRBV19 with TRBJ1-1; D not resolved. This CDR3 is 13 amino acids long. Per germline, CDR1 LNHDA and CDR2 SQIVND (reference sequence). V lost 6 bases, J lost 4 bases, and 12 bases lay in between.

The rearrangement joins TRBV15 to TRBJ1-4; the D is unclear. Trimming took 4 bases from V and 10 from J, leaving 16 bases between them. The CDR3 spans 14 residues. The germline CDR1 and CDR2 sequences are LNHNV and YYDKDF (reference sequence). The CDR3 sequence is CATSNPRADVKLFF. The CDR3 region has the DNA TGTGCCACCAGCAACCCCCGGGCGGACGTAAAACTGTTTTTT.

This sequence joins TRBV5-4 and TRBJ1-1; D ambiguous. The CDR3 totals 16 residues. The germline V gene has CDR1 SGHNT and CDR2 YYREEE (reference sequence). V gave up 4 bases and J gave up 1 base, with 17 bases separating them. The chain's CDR3 is CASSPGSFVENTEAFF. The CDR3 nucleotides read TGTGCCAGCAGCCCGGGATCTTTTGTGGAGAACACTGAAGCTTTCTTT.

V is TRBV2 and J is TRBJ2-3; 8 positions agree with TRBD2. The trim removed 6 bases at V and 4 bases at J, leaving 6 bases unmatched. The germline CDR1 and CDR2 sequences are SNHLY and FYNNEI. The CDR3 sequence is 14 residues long. Here the CDR3 reads CASSRAGAADTQYF. The CDR3 DNA reads as TGTGCCAGCAGCAGAGCGGGAGCCGCAGATACGCAGTATTTT. The full variable domain, completed using reference TRBV2 and TRBJ2-3, is EPEVTQTPSHQVTQMGQEVILRCVPISNHLYFYWYRQILGQKVEFLVSFYNNEISEKSEIFDDQFSVERPDGSNFTLKIRSTKLEDSAMYFCASSRAGAADTQYFGPGTRLTVL.

The rearrangement joins TRBV13 to TRBJ2-7, with D possibly TRBD2 on 6 matching bases. The CDR3 has 14 amino acids. V lost 6 bases to trimming and J lost 2 bases, with 14 bases between them. Germline-derived CDR1 and CDR2 are PRHDT and FYEKMQ (reference sequence). The CDR3 nucleotides are TGTGCCAGCAGTCCCAGTTCGGGAGCCTACGAGCAGTACTTC. This translates into CASSPSSGAYEQYF.

V and J are TRBV6-5 and TRBJ1-2, with D tentatively TRBD1 (6 bases). This CDR3 has 11 amino acids. Germline values: CDR1 MNHEY, CDR2 SVGAGI. V was clipped by 8 bases and J by 5 bases, with 9 bases between them. CDR3 in amino acids: CASYQGYGYTF. DNA of the CDR3: TGTGCCAGCTACCAGGGGTATGGCTACACCTTC.

The V gene is TRBV7-9, the J gene TRBJ1-1; D might be TRBD1 (5 bases). The CDR3 length is 15 residues. Trimming removed 5 bases at V and 4 bases at J, with 17 bases between. Germline CDR1 SEHNR, CDR2 FQNEAQ (reference sequence). This CDR3 is CASSGRNPQGTEAFF. In DNA form, the CDR3 reads TGTGCCAGCAGCGGCCGGAACCCTCAGGGCACTGAAGCTTTCTTT. The entire variable domain, with the rest obtained from reference TRBV7-9 and TRBJ1-1, is as follows: DTGVSQNPRHKITKRGQNVTFRCDPISEHNRLYWYRQTLGQGPEFLTYFQNEAQLEKSRLLSDRFSAERPKGSFSTLEIQRTEQGDSAMYLCASSGRNPQGTEAFFGQGTRLTVV.

The chain couples TRBV11-2 to TRBJ2-7; D remains ambiguous. V dropped 5 bases and J dropped 9 bases, with 11 bases sitting between them. The CDR3 extends over 11 amino acids. Germline assignment: CDR1 SGHAT and CDR2 FQNNGV. CDR3 protein: CASSPTVRQYF. In DNA form, the CDR3 reads TGTGCCAGCAGCCCGACGGTGAGGCAGTACTTC.

As DNA, the CDR3 is TGTGCCAGCAGCCCTGGCTACGAGCAGTACTTC. Protein: CASSPGYEQYF. The chain recombines TRBV5-5 with TRBJ2-7; D is uncertain. V dropped 4 bases and J dropped 3 bases, with 5 bases sitting between them. Looked up from germline, CDR1 is SGHKS and CDR2 is YYEKEE (reference sequence). The CDR3 runs 11 residues. The full variable domain, rest sourced from reference TRBV5-5 and TRBJ2-7, is DAGVTQSPTHLIKTRGQQVTLRCSPISGHKSVSWYQQVLGQGPQFIFQYYEKEERGRGNFPDRFSARQFPNYSSELNVNALLLGDSALYLCASSPGYEQYFGPGTRLTVT.

CDR3 sequence: CASTRLAGGYEQYF. In DNA form, the CDR3 reads TGCGCCAGCACCAGACTAGCGGGAGGCTACGAGCAGTACTTC. This chain joins TRBV10-2 and TRBJ2-7; 13 positions agree with TRBD2. Germline V gene sequence: CDR1 WSHSY, CDR2 SAAADI. The CDR3 is 14 amino acids. Trimming cost V 7 bases and J 3 bases; bases outside gene matches: 3.

The CDR3 DNA follows: TGTGCCAGCAGCTTGATGGGACAAAACTACGAGCAGTACTTC. Translation: CASSLMGQNYEQYF. V and J are TRBV5-8 and TRBJ2-7; tentative D call: TRBD1 (6 bases). Trimming took off 1 base at V and 3 bases at J, with 11 bases between the two ends. The CDR3 runs to 14 residues. From germline, CDR1 is SGHTS and CDR2 YDEGEE.

J is TRBJ2-7 and V is TRBV25-1; 7 bases line up with TRBD2. The CDR3 consists of 14 residues. V dropped 7 bases and J dropped 2; count of bases not matched to a gene: 8. The germline gives CDR1 MGHDK, CDR2 SYGVNS. The CDR3, as DNA: TGTGCCAGCATTTCTAGCGGCCGAACCTACGAGCAGTACTTC. This encodes CASISSGRTYEQYF.